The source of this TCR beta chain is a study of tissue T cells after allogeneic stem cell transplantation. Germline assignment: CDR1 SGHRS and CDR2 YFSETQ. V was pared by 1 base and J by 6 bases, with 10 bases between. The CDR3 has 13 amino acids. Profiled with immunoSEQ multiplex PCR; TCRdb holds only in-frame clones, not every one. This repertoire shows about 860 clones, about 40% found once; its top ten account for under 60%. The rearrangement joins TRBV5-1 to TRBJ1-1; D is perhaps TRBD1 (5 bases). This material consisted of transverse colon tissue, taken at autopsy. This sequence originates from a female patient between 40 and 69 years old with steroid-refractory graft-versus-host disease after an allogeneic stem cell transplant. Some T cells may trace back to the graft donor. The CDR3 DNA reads TGCGCCAGCAGCTTGAACCCGGGGGCTGAAGCTTTCTTT. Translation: CASSLNPGAEAFF.